This T cell receptor beta chain was sequenced during a study of monozygotic twins with inflammatory bowel disease. TCR libraries were prepared from 3,500 to 4,500 ng total RNA each. Researchers used template switching to add UMIs featuring a 6-nucleotide sample barcode. TCRdb re-called the 5' RACE reads and gives one entry per CDR3 protein, without DNA. The repertoire table contains fewer than 350,000 distinct CDR3 sequences. From germline, CDR1 is MDHEN and CDR2 SYDVKM. The CDR3 runs 15 residues. Blood samples, whole and unsorted for T cells, yielded the isolated total RNA. The clonotype originates from a human donor with ulcerative colitis or Crohn's disease, or a healthy co-twin of an affected twin (not recorded which). The specimen was blood. The rearrangement joins TRBV28 to TRBJ2-1; TCRdb designates TRBD1, a call that cannot be tested without DNA. Here the CDR3 reads CASKDGTGSYNEQFF.